A single sample is the source of the 23 T cell receptor beta chains below, sequenced in a study of memory CD4+ T cells and cytomegalovirus serostatus. Single viable CD3+CD4+CD8-CD45RO+ cells were sorted as the memory CD4+ T cells. Libraries were prepared by immunoSEQ multiplex PCR; TCRdb keeps only in-frame clonotypes and omits some of them. Seen here are about 82,000 clones, approximately 84% observed once, and the top ten hold roughly 0.79%. Sequenced material: memory CD4+ T cells from blood. The receptors stem from an adult in good health and CMV-seronegative.

This clone was detected only a few times. This chain links TRBV6-5 with TRBJ2-2, with TRBD2 as a possible D gene (5 bases). Germline CDR1 reads MNHEY; CDR2 reads SVGAGI. The CDR3 is 14 residues long. Trimming removed 3 bases from V and 6 bases from J, with 11 bases in between. The chain's CDR3 is CASSYRTEAGELFF. CDR3 in DNA: TGTGCCAGCAGTTATCGGACTGAGGCCGGGGAGCTGTTTTTT.

V usage is TRBV9 and J usage is TRBJ1-6; 7 bases line up with TRBD1. The CDR3 has 16 residues. CDR1 is SGDLS and CDR2 is YYNGEE in the germline V gene. The junction had 13 bases not matched to a gene; V was cut back by 3 bases and J by 10 bases. DNA for the CDR3: TGTGCCAGCAGCGCGACGACAGGGCGGATGGGATCACCCCTCCACTTT. Translation: CASSATTGRMGSPLHF. The full variable domain, rest sourced from reference TRBV9 and TRBJ1-6, is DSGVTQTPKHLITATGQRVTLRCSPRSGDLSVYWYQQSLDQGLQFLIQYYNGEERAKGNILERFSAQQFPDLHSELNLSSLELGDSALYFCASSATTGRMGSPLHFGNGTRLTVT.

This chain joins TRBV9 and TRBJ1-1; weak D call: TRBD1 (5 bases). This CDR3 is 16 amino acids long. V dropped 1 base and J dropped 0 bases, with 13 bases sitting between them. The germline V gene has CDR1 SGDLS and CDR2 YYNGEE. The CDR3 DNA reads TGTGCCAGCAGCGTACTCTCGGGGGGAATGAACACTGAAGCTTTCTTT. It codes for CASSVLSGGMNTEAFF. Using reference TRBV9 and TRBJ1-1 for the parts outside the CDR3, the full variable domain is DSGVTQTPKHLITATGQRVTLRCSPRSGDLSVYWYQQSLDQGLQFLIQYYNGEERAKGNILERFSAQQFPDLHSELNLSSLELGDSALYFCASSVLSGGMNTEAFFGQGTRLTVV.

The chain links TRBV7-2 to TRBJ2-3; a weak D match, TRBD2 (5 bases). There are 14 residues in the CDR3. Per germline, CDR1 SGHTA and CDR2 FQGNSA. V lost 2 bases and J lost 5, with 11 bases in between. For the CDR3, the DNA is TGTGCCAGCAGCTTACGAATCCGGGGAGATACGCAGTATTTT. This sequence encodes CASSLRIRGDTQYF. The full variable domain, with the rest looked up from reference TRBV7-2 and TRBJ2-3, is GAGVSQSPSNKVTEKGKDVELRCDPISGHTALYWYRQSLGQGLEFLIYFQGNSAPDKSGLPSDRFSAERTGGSVSTLTIQRTQQEDSAVYLCASSLRIRGDTQYFGPGTRLTVL.

The chain has TRBV6-5 and TRBJ2-6; weak D call: TRBD1 (5 bases). The CDR3 sequence is 15 residues long. Germline V gene data show CDR1 as MNHEY and CDR2 as SVGAGI. Trimming left V 0 bases short and J 2 bases short, with 5 bases between. The CDR3 loop is CASSYSTAGANVLTF. The CDR3 DNA sequence: TGTGCCAGCAGTTACTCGACAGCTGGGGCCAACGTCCTGACTTTC.

Only a few counts were recorded for this clone. The chain couples TRBV19 to TRBJ2-4; the D gene could be TRBD1 or TRBD2 (5 bases each). Between the trimmed V and J ends, which lost 4 bases and 4 bases, there was a span of 11 bases. This CDR3 has 14 amino acids. The germline V gene encodes CDR1 LNHDA and CDR2 SQIVND (reference sequence). The CDR3 protein is CASSNQGVKNIQYF. The CDR3 DNA follows: TGTGCCAGTAGTAACCAGGGAGTGAAAAACATTCAGTACTTC.

This chain joins TRBV5-4 and TRBJ2-1; TRBD2 matches at 12 bases. The CDR3 has 16 residues. In germline, CDR1 is SGHNT, CDR2 YYREEE (reference sequence). V was clipped by 3 bases and J by 4 bases; unmatched bases: 5. The CDR3: CASSSRTSGVYNEQFF. Here the CDR3 DNA reads TGTGCCAGCAGCTCTCGGACTAGCGGGGTTTACAATGAGCAGTTCTTC.

A single count supports this clone. V is TRBV10-3 and J is TRBJ2-7, with TRBD2 matching 8 bases. This CDR3 has 13 amino acids. Losses at the gene ends were 10 bases for V and 0 bases for J; bases not matched to a gene: 5. The germline CDR1 and CDR2 sequences are ENHRY and SYGVKD. The CDR3 coding sequence is TGTGCCACGACTAGCGTGAACTCCTACGAGCAGTACTTC. Its translation: CATTSVNSYEQYF.

This rearrangement joins TRBV7-2 to TRBJ1-5; D call uncertain. Per germline, CDR1 SGHTA and CDR2 FQGNSA. CDR3 size: 14 residues. Trimming cost V 5 bases and J 3 bases, with 11 bases left between them. The CDR3 DNA reads as TGTGCCAGCAGCCTCACGGGGAACAATCAGCCCCAGCATTTT. Its protein product is CASSLTGNNQPQHF.

The gene calls are TRBV7-9 and TRBJ1-1; the D gene is possibly TRBD1 (6 bases). CDR1 SEHNR and CDR2 FQNEAQ come from the germline V gene (reference sequence). This CDR3 contains 13 residues. The V end lost 1 base, the J end lost 5 bases, and 8 bases lay between the germline ends. CDR3 residues: CASSLGTDTEAFF. DNA of the CDR3: TGTGCCAGCAGCTTAGGGACAGATACTGAAGCTTTCTTT. The full variable domain, with the rest looked up from reference TRBV7-9 and TRBJ1-1, is DTGVSQNPRHKITKRGQNVTFRCDPISEHNRLYWYRQTLGQGPEFLTYFQNEAQLEKSRLLSDRFSAERPKGSFSTLEIQRTEQGDSAMYLCASSLGTDTEAFFGQGTRLTVV.

The chain joins TRBV11-3 to TRBJ2-3; 7 positions agree with TRBD1. The length of the CDR3 is 13 residues. V lost 1 base to trimming and J lost 5 bases; unmatched junction nucleotides: 0. Per the germline V gene, CDR1 is SGHNT and CDR2 is YENEEA. The CDR3 coding sequence is TGTGCCAGCAGCTTAGGACAGGGAGATACGCAGTATTTT. Residues: CASSLGQGDTQYF.

V and J are TRBV19 and TRBJ2-2, with 7 nucleotides matching TRBD1. V trimming: 9 bases; J trimming: 4 bases; junction bases outside the gene matches: 5. Germline lookup yields CDR1 LNHDA and CDR2 SQIVND (reference sequence). The CDR3 covers 13 residues. The CDR3 DNA sequence: TGTGCCAGCAGGACAGGTGTCACCGGGGAGCTGTTTTTT. Amino acid sequence: CASRTGVTGELFF.

J is TRBJ1-5 and V is TRBV2; D remains unclear. The V end was cut by 0 bases, the J end by 6 bases, with 12 bases between. Per the germline V gene, CDR1 is SNHLY and CDR2 is FYNNEI. This CDR3 contains 15 residues. The chain's CDR3 is CASSEAGRLGQPQHF. The DNA for the CDR3 is TGTGCCAGCAGTGAAGCTGGACGGCTGGGTCAGCCCCAGCATTTT.

The chain carries TRBV7-8 and TRBJ2-7; D remains unclear. Germline V CDR1 and CDR2: SGHVS, FQNEAQ. The V and J ends lost 3 bases and 6 bases respectively, with 9 bases between them. The CDR3 runs to 12 residues. The chain's CDR3 is CASSFPPGEQYF. DNA of the CDR3: TGTGCCAGCAGCTTCCCTCCTGGCGAGCAGTACTTC.

The chain couples TRBV14 to TRBJ1-1, with unresolved D. Trimming stripped 0 bases from V and 8 bases from J, with 13 bases between. CDR3 length: 14 residues. The germline CDR1 and CDR2 sequences are SGHDN and FVKESK. CDR3 sequence reads: CASSQDPHRGEAFF. The CDR3 nucleotides read TGTGCCAGCAGCCAAGACCCTCATCGCGGGGAAGCTTTCTTT.

The rearrangement links TRBV6-1 to TRBJ1-4, with unresolved D. Germline assignment: CDR1 MNHNS and CDR2 SASEGT. The ends were cut back, 5 bases at V and 8 bases at J, with 9 bases in the middle. CDR3 length equals 12 residues. The CDR3 DNA reads as TGTGCCAGCAGTCCCCCGGGAGAAAAACTGTTTTTT. This codes for CASSPPGEKLFF.

The chain has TRBV19 and TRBJ2-7; 10 nucleotides line up with TRBD1. Germline V gene lookup returns CDR1 LNHDA and CDR2 SQIVND (reference sequence). With 7 bases clipped from V and 6 bases from J, the junction kept 6 bases outside the gene matches. CDR3 length: 13 residues. For the CDR3, the DNA is TGTGCCAGTACTATGACAGGGGGCGGCGAGCAGTACTTC. Protein product: CASTMTGGGEQYF.

This rearrangement joins TRBV9 to TRBJ1-5; 7 nucleotides align to TRBD1. Germline lookup yields CDR1 SGDLS and CDR2 YYNGEE. The CDR3 has 13 residues. V lost 3 bases to trimming and J lost 9 bases; unmatched junction nucleotides: 6. CDR3 sequence: CASSAGTDLPQHF. CDR3 DNA sequence: TGTGCCAGCAGCGCCGGGACAGATCTGCCCCAGCATTTT.

This clone was seen just once. The genes are TRBV12-5 and TRBJ2-2; TRBD1 matches 8 bases. CDR3 length: 17 residues. Germline CDR1 is LGHNT and CDR2 is FRNRAP. The J segment lost 3 bases and the V segment lost 2 bases, leaving 8 bases of the junction unmatched. CDR3 sequence reads: CASGLSVDRGDTGELFF. DNA for the CDR3: TGTGCTAGTGGTTTGAGCGTCGACAGGGGAGACACCGGGGAGCTGTTTTTT.

The J gene is TRBJ2-3, the V gene TRBV19; 8 positions agree with TRBD2. V shed 5 bases and J 3 bases; nucleotides not matched to a gene: 7. Germline assignment: CDR1 LNHDA and CDR2 SQIVND (reference sequence). The CDR3 covers 15 residues. CDR3 DNA sequence: TGTGCCAGTAGTGTGCCGGGACTAGGGACAGATACGCAGTATTTT. It codes for CASSVPGLGTDTQYF.

The CDR3 DNA sequence: TGTGCCAGCAGCTTAGCCCGGACAGGGGGCACTGAAGCTTTCTTT. Translated: CASSLARTGGTEAFF. The rearrangement links TRBV7-9 to TRBJ1-1; 10 nucleotides line up with TRBD1. Trimming removed 0 bases from V and 4 bases from J; junction bases left unmatched: 2. Germline V CDR1 and CDR2: SEHNR, FQNEAQ (reference sequence). The CDR3 length is 15 residues.

The chain is built from TRBV7-2 and TRBJ2-7; the match to TRBD2 covers 7 bases. The CDR3 has 15 amino acids. The V gene end was trimmed by 5 bases and the J gene end by 3 bases; junction bases not matched to a gene: 10. CDR1 is SGHTA and CDR2 is FQGNSA in the germline V gene. DNA of the CDR3: TGTGCCAGCAGCCCGGGGGGACGGCGAGACTACGAGCAGTACTTC. This codes for CASSPGGRRDYEQYF.

J is TRBJ1-5 and V is TRBV18; no clear D. This CDR3 region has 15 residues. The germline CDR1 and CDR2 sequences are KGHSH and LQKENI. V was pared by 6 bases and J by 3 bases, with 15 bases between. As DNA, the CDR3 is TGTGCCAGCTCTCTATGGAGCTTGTCCAATCAGCCCCAGCATTTT. It yields the protein CASSLWSLSNQPQHF.